This TCR beta chain was sequenced in a study of T cell repertoires in aging, cancer and after chemotherapy. Overall study context: Six age groups, ranging from 30 or younger to 70 or older, included the donors. Approximately 8 million TCR reads were in the whole dataset.

In this sample, this clonotype turned up a few times. The target antigen is unknown. Multiplex touch-down PCR with TRB-A/B primers amplified rearranged V-D-J TRB sequences. MiXCR, applied by TCRdb to the multiplex PCR reads, yields one record per CDR3 protein. The table shows some 20,000 distinct CDR3 sequences, with 37% occurring only once. The CDR3 sequence is 16 residues long. Per the germline V gene, CDR1 is SGHDT and CDR2 is YYEEEE. After removal of 4 bases from V and 9 bases from J, the junction contained 12 bases not matched to a gene. Amplification of TCR beta used genomic DNA extracted from peripheral blood. Findings and caveats of the study: Rebound thymic output was suggested by rising median generation probability during chemotherapy in each cancer cohort.

This sequence joins TRBV5-6 and TRBJ2-4; 11 bases line up with TRBD2. The clonotype was recovered from a human donor with a solid tumor. The material sequenced was blood. CDR3 in amino acids: CASSPGVAGGQGIQYF. CDR3 DNA sequence: TGTGCCAGCAGCCCCGGAGTAGCGGGAGGGCAAGGCATTCAGTACTTC.